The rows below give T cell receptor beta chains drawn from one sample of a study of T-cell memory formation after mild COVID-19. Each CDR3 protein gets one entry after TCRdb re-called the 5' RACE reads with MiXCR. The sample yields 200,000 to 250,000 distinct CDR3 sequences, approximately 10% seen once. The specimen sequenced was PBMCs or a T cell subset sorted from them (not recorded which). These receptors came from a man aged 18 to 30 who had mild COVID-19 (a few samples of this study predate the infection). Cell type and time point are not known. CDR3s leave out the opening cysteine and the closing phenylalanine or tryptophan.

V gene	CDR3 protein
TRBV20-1	SARPGLGLNTEAF
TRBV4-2	ASREGSGGQETQY
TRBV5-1	ASSLRGSSTQY
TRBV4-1	ASSQDRGGDYYEQY
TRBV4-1	ASGEGAGYT
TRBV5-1	ASRIAGRETQY
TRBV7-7	ASSLAPGSSTDTQY
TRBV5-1	ASSLRDSGYYEQY
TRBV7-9	ASSSRFRGHGANVLT
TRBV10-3	AIGQVPDEQF
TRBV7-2	ASSQGQGNTIY
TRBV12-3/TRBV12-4	ASSARWGQLETDTQY
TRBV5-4	ASSLGGGADRGLNEQF
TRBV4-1	ASSQGPESDTQY
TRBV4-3	ASSQEVGVVTEAF
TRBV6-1	ASTLMSGRTETQY
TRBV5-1	ASSLIAGGPHEQF
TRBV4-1	ASSPPGGELF
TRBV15	ATSRASGANVLT
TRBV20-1	SARAVRDTLYEQY
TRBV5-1	ASSFGGETQY
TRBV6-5	ASSYQQGAGGYT
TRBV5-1	ASSPSPGATFGAF
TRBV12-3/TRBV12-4	ASSLSSMNTEAF
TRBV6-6	ATGTSYRDTQY
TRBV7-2	ASSFYRGRRDTQY
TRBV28	ACRGPRSSYNEQF
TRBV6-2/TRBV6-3	ASFGGTSYEQY
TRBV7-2	ASSSLGSGNTIY
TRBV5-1	ASKPLLNTEAF
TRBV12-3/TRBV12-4	ASSLRGRRLSGYT
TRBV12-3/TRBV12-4	ASSSGGGEAYEQY
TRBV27	ASSSWGTEAF
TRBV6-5	ASGYWDSGTVYEQY
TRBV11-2	ASSFTGTINEKLF
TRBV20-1	SARDSGRSEETQY
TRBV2	ASSEGAPYTDTQY
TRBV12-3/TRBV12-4	ASRPDSYEAF
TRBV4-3	ASSQDSGRNYGYT
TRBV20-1	SARDPDRGTYNSPLH
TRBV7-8	ASSLQAPGTGISTNEKLF
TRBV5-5	ASSLGASLSYNEQF
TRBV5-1	ASSLVGNEQY
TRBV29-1	SVAPGGNIQY
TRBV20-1	SASVTDTQY
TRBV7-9	ASSQGVEQF
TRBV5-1	ASSLRTGGEQY
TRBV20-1	SATYWDRGSTDTQY
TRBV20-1	SAIAGQGVYEQF
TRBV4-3	ASSQYGPSGESDTQY
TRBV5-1	ASSLYYPARDNYGYT